Described below is a single TCR beta chain sequence and its context. Its specificity is not known. V gave up 4 bases and J gave up 8 bases, with 17 bases separating them. The CDR3 length is 13 residues. Germline loops: CDR1 GTSNPN, CDR2 SVGIG (reference sequence). These data originate in a study of beta chain features in type 1 diabetes. The investigators reverse transcribed all of the isolated RNA, so they sequenced expressed TCRB transcripts. TCRdb's table, derived via immunoSEQ multiplex PCR, lists solely in-frame clones and lacks some. The sample includes 350,000 to 450,000 clones, over 11% seen only once; the top ten take approximately 0.038%. Isolation of CD4+ naive, central memory, regulatory and stem cell-like memory cells was achieved by sorting via CD45RO/CCR7/CD25/CD127/CD95/CD27. Study-level findings and limits: The study found that naive, central memory and Treg TCRB repertoires appeared more similar in patients than in healthy donors. In all four CD4+ subsets, TCRB CDR3 length was significantly, moderately reduced in type 1 diabetes. Diminished insertions and augmented deletions at VDJ junctions characterized type 1 diabetes patients.

The sequenced material came from naive CD4+ T cells from blood. This chain uses TRBV30 with TRBJ1-2; D might be TRBD1 (6 bases). This TCR was recovered from a man younger than 45 in good health. CDR3 nucleotide sequence: TGTGCCTGGACCCCGGACAGAGTCCTAGGCTACACCTTC. It yields the protein CAWTPDRVLGYTF.